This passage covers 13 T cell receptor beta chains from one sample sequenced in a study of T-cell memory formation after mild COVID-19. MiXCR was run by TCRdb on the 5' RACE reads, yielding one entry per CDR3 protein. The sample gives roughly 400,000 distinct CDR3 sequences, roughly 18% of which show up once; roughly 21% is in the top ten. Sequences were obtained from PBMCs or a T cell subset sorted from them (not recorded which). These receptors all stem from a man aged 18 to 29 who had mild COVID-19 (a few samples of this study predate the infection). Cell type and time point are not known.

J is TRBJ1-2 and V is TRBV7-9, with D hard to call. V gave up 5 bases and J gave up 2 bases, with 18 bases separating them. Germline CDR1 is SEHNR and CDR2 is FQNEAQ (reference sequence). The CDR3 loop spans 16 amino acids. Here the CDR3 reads CASSGGWSGGNYGYTF. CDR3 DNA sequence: TGTGCCAGCAGCGGCGGGTGGTCCGGAGGGAACTATGGCTACACCTTC.

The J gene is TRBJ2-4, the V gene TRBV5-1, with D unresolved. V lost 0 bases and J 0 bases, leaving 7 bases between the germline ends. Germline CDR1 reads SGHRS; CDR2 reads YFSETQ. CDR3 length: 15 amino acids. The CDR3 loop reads CASSLGPVAKNIQYF. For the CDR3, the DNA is TGCGCCAGCAGCTTGGGACCCGTAGCCAAAAACATTCAGTACTTC.

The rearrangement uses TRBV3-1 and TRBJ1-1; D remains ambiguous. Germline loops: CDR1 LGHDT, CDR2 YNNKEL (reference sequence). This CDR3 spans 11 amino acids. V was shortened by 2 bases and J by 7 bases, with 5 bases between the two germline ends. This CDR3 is CASSQYSEAFF. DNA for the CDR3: TGTGCCAGCAGCCAATACAGTGAAGCTTTCTTT.

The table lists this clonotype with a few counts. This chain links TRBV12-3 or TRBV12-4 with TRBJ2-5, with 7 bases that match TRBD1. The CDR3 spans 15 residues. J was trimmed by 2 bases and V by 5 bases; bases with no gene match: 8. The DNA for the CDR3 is TGTGCCAGCAGTGAGGGGGCATCCTATCAAGAGACCCAGTACTTC. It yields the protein CASSEGASYQETQYF.

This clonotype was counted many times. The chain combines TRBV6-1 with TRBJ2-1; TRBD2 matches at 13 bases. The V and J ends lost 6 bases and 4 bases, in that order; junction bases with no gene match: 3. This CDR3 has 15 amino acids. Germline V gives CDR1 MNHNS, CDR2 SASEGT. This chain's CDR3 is CASSQTSGGYNEQFF. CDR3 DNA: TGTGCCAGCAGCCAGACTAGCGGGGGGTACAATGAGCAGTTCTTC.

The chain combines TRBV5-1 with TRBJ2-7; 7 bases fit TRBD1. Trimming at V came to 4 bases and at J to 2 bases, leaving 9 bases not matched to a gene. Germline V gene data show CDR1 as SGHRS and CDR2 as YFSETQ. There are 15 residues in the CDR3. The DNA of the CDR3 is TGCGCCAGCAGCCCAAGACAGGGCACTACCTACGAGCAGTACTTC. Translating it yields CASSPRQGTTYEQYF. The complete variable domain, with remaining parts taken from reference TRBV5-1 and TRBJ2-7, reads KAGVTQTPRYLIKTRGQQVTLSCSPISGHRSVSWYQQTPGQGLQFLFEYFSETQRNKGNFPGRFSGRQFSNSRSEMNVSTLELGDSALYLCASSPRQGTTYEQYFGPGTRLTVT.

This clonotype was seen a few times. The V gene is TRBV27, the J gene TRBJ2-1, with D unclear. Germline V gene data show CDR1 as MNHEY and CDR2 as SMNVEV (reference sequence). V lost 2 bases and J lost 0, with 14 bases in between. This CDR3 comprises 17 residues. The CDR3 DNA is TGTGCCAGCAGTTTAGACGGGTCTCCAAGCTCCTACAATGAGCAGTTCTTC. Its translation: CASSLDGSPSSYNEQFF.

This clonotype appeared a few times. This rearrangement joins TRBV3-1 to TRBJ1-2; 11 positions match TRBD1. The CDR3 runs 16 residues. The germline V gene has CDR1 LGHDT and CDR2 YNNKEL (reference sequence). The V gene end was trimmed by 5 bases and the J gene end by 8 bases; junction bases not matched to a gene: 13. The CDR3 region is CASSEPWTGGARGYTF. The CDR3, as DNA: TGTGCCAGCAGCGAGCCGTGGACAGGGGGCGCGAGGGGCTACACCTTC.

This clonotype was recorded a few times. CDR3 nucleotide sequence: TGCGCCAGCAGCCAAGGTTGGGACAGGGGAGGTGATACGCAGTATTTT. This encodes CASSQGWDRGGDTQYF. The V call is TRBV4-3, the J call TRBJ2-3, with 10 bases aligning to TRBD1. Germline loops: CDR1 LGHNA, CDR2 YSLEER. The CDR3 totals 16 residues. V trimming: 1 base; J trimming: 6 bases; junction bases outside the gene matches: 7.

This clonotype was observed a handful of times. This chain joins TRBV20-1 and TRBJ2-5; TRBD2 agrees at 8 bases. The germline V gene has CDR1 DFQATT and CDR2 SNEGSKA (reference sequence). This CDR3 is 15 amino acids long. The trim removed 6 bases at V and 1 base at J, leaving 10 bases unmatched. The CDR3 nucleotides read TGCAGTGCCAACCCAGCGACTAGCGTCCAAGAGACCCAGTACTTC. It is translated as CSANPATSVQETQYF.

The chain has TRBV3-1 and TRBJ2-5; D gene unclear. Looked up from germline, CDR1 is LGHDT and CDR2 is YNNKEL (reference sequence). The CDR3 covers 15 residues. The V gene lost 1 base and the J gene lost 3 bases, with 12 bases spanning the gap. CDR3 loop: CASSQGFRSKETQYF. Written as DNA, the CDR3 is TGTGCCAGCAGCCAAGGTTTCAGGTCGAAAGAGACCCAGTACTTC.

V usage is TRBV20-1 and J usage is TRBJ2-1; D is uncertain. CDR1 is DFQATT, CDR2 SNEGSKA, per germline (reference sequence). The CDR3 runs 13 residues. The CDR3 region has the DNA TGCAGCGCAAGGGTAAACTCCTACAATGAGCAGTTCTTC. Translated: CSARVNSYNEQFF.

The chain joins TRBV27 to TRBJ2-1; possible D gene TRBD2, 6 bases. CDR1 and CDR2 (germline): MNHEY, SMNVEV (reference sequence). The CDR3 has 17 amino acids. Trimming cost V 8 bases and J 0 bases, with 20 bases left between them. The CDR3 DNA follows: TGTGCCAGCGGAATAGTCGGGGGAGTAGTCTCCTACAATGAGCAGTTCTTC. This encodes CASGIVGGVVSYNEQFF.